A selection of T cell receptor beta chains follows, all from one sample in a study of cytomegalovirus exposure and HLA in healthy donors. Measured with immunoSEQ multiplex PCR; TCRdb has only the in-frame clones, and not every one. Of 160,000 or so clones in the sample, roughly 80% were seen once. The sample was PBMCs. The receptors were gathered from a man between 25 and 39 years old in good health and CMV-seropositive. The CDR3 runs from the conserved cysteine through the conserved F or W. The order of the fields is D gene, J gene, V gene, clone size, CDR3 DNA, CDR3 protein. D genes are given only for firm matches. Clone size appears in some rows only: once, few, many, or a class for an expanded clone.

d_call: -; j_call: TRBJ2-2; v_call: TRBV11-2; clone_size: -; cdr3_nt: TGTGCCAGCAGCTCCCTGAACACCGGGGAGCTGTTTTTT; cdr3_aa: CASSSLNTGELFF
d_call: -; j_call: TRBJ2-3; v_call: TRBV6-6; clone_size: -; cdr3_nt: TGTGCCAGCAGTCGCGGGCTTACGCAGTATTTT; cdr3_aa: CASSRGLTQYF
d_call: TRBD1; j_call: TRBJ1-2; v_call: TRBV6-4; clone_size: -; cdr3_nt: TGTGCCAGCAGTGAGGAACCGACAGGGGGGAATGGCTACACCTTC; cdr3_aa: CASSEEPTGGNGYTF
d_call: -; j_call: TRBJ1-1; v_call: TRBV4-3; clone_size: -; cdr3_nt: TGCGCCAGCAGCCACCTCGGACAGCAAGCTTTCTTT; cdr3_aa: CASSHLGQQAFF
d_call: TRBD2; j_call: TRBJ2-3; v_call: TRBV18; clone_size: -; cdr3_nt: TGTGCCAGCTCACCCCGGGGTAGCGGGGGGGCGAGCACAGATACGCAGTATTTT; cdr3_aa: CASSPRGSGGASTDTQYF
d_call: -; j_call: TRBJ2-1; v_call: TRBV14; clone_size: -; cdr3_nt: TGTGCCAGCAGCCAACAGTTGGCGGGCTATCCCCCTCCAAGTGAGCAGTTCTTC; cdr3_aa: CASSQQLAGYPPPSEQFF
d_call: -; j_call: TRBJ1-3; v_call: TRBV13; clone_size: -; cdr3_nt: TGTGCCAGCAGCTTTGGGCGGGGGGCTGGAAACACCATATATTTT; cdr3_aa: CASSFGRGAGNTIYF
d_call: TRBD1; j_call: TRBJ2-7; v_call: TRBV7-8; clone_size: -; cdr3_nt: TGTGCCAGCAGCCAGGGACAGGGGGCTTACGAGCAGTACTTC; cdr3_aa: CASSQGQGAYEQYF
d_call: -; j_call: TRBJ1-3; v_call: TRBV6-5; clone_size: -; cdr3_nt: TGTGCCAGCAGTTACGCCGGGGGACTCTCTGGAAACACCATATATTTT; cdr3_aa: CASSYAGGLSGNTIYF
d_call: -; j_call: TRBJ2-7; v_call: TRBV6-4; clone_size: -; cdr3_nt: TGTGCCAGCCCCAGATCTGGGGAGCCCCCCGAGCAGTACTTC; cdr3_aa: CASPRSGEPPEQYF
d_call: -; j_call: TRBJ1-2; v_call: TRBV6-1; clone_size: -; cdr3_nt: TGTGCCAGCAGAGCGGACAGAGTCTATGGCTACACCTTC; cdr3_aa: CASRADRVYGYTF
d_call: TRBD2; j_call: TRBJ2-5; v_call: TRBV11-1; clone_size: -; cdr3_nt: TGTGCCAGCAGCTTGAGCGGGGGAGTGTACCAAGAGACCCAGTACTTC; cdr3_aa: CASSLSGGVYQETQYF
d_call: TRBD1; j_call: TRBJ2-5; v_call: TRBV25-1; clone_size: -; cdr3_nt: TGTGCCAGTCGACCCCCCGGGACAGCCCAAGAGACCCAGTACTTC; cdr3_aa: CASRPPGTAQETQYF
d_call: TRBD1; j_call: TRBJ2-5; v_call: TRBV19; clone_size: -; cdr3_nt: TGTGCCAGTAGTATGGGGACAGGGGGGACCCAGTACTTC; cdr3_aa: CASSMGTGGTQYF
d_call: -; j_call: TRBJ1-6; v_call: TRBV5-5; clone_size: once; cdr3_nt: TGTGCCAGCAGCTTAGAGGGGGACAATTCACCCCTCCACTTT; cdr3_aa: CASSLEGDNSPLHF
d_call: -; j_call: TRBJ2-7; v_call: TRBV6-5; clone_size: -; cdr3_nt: TGTGCCAGCAGAGATACGGGGGGCGCCTACGAGCAGTACTTC; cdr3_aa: CASRDTGGAYEQYF
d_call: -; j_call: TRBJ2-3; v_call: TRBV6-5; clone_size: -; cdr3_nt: TGTGCCAGCAGTTACACCCAGTTTCGTACGCAGTATTTT; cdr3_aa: CASSYTQFRTQYF
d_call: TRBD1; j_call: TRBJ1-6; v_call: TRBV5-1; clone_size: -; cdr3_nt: TGCGCCAGCAGCCCAGGGGGCCCGGGGGGCTCACCCCTCCACTTT; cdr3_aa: CASSPGGPGGSPLHF
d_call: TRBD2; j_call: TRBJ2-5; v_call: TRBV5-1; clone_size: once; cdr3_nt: TGCGCCAGCAGCACTTCGGGACTAGCGGGGGGGGAGACCCAGTACTTC; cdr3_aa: CASSTSGLAGGETQYF
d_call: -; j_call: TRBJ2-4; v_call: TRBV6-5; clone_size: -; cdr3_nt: TGTGCCAGCACTCGACCGGGGGACGGGAACATTCAGTACTTC; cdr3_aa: CASTRPGDGNIQYF
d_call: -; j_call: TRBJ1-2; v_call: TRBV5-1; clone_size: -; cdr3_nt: TGCGCCAGCAGCTTCAGGGATAAAGGCTATGGCTACACCTTC; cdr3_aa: CASSFRDKGYGYTF
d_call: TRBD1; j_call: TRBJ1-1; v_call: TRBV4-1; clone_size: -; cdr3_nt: TGCGCCAGCAGGGTTGCAGGGGGCATCACTGAAGCTTTCTTT; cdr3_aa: CASRVAGGITEAFF
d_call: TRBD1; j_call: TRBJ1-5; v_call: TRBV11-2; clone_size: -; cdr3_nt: TGTGCCAGCAGCGGGGGACAAGGGGGCTATCAGCCCCAGCATTTT; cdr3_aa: CASSGGQGGYQPQHF
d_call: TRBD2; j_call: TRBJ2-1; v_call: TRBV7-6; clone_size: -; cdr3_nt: TGTGCCAGCAGCTTAGGCGGGAGCCACAATGAGCAGTTCTTC; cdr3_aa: CASSLGGSHNEQFF
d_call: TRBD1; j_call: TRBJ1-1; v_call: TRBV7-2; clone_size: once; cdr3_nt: TGTGCCAGCAGCTCGACCGCGGACAGGGGGAACACTGAAGCTTTCTTT; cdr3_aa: CASSSTADRGNTEAFF
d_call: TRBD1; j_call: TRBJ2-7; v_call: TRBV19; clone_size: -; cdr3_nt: TGTGCCAGTAGTACGCTACCGACAGGGTCCCACGAGCAGTACTTC; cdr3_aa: CASSTLPTGSHEQYF
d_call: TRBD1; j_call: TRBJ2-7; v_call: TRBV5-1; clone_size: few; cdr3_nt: TGCGCCAGCAGCTTGGGGACAGGGGGAACGTACGAGCAGTACTTC; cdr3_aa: CASSLGTGGTYEQYF
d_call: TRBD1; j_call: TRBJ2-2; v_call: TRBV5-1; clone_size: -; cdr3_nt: TGCGCCAGCAGCTTAGGGGGCGGTGGAACCGGGGAGCTGTTTTTT; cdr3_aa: CASSLGGGGTGELFF
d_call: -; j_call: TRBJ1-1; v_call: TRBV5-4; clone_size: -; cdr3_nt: TGTGCCAGCAGCAAGGTCGACAAGAACACTGAAGCTTTCTTT; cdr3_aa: CASSKVDKNTEAFF
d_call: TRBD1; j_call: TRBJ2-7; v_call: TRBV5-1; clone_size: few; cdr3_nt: TGCGCCAGCAGCTTCGCCGCCACCGGGACAGGGGGCACCGAGCAGTACTTC; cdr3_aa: CASSFAATGTGGTEQYF
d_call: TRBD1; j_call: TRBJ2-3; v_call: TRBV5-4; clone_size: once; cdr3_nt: TGTGCCAGCAGCTTGCGAAGGACCACAGGGGGCACAGATACGCAGTATTTT; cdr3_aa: CASSLRRTTGGTDTQYF
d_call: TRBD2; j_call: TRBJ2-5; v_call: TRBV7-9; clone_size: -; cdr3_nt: TGTGCCAGCAGCTTAGGGGCCAGCGGGGGGGCCGACGAGACCCAGTACTTC; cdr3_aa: CASSLGASGGADETQYF
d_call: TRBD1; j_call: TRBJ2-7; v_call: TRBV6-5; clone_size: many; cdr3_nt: TGTGCCAGCAGTTACTCAGGGACAGAATTCTCCTACGAGCAGTACTTC; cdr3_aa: CASSYSGTEFSYEQYF
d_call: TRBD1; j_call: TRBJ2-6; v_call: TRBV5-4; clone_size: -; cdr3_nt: TGTGCCAGCAGCCCCGGGACAGGGGGCGCTGGGGCCAACGTCCTGACTTTC; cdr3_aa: CASSPGTGGAGANVLTF
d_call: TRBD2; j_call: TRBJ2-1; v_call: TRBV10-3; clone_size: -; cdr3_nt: TGTGCCATCAGTGATGTATTAGCGGGGGGGTCCAATGAGCAGTTCTTC; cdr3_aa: CAISDVLAGGSNEQFF
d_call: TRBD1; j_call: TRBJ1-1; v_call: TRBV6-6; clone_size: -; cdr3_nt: TGTGCCAGCAGTGCCCCAGGGGGTACCACTGAAGCTTTCTTT; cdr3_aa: CASSAPGGTTEAFF
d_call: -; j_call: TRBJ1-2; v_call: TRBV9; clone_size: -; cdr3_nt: TGTGCCAGCAGCGGCCCCCTTCGGTTCTATGGCTACACCTTC; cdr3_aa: CASSGPLRFYGYTF
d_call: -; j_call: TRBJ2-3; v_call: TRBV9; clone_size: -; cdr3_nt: TGTGCCAGCAGCGTAGTTAGTGGTGCAGGGTTGGATACGCAGTATTTT; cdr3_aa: CASSVVSGAGLDTQYF
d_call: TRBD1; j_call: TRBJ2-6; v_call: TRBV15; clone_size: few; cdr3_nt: TGTGCCACCAGCAGTCAGGGACAGGAGTCTGGGGCCAACGTCCTGACTTTC; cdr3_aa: CATSSQGQESGANVLTF
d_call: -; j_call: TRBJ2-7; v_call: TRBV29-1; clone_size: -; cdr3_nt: TGCAGCGTTGAAGATGCGCCCGACAGTAGCTCCTACGAGCAGTACTTC; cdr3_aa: CSVEDAPDSSSYEQYF
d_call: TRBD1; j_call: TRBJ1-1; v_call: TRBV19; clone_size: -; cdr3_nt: TGTGCCAGCGACGAAAGACAGGGAACTGAAGCTTTCTTT; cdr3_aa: CASDERQGTEAFF
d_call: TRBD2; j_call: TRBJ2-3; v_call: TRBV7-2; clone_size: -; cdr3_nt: TGTGCCAGCAGCCCTAGCGGGGGCACAGATACGCAGTATTTT; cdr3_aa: CASSPSGGTDTQYF
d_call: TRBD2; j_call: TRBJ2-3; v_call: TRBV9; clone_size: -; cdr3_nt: TGTGCCAGCAGCCCTACCGGGGCGGGGGGGCATAGAGATACGCAGTATTTT; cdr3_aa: CASSPTGAGGHRDTQYF
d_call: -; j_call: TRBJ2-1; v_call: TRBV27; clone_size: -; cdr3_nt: TGTGCCAGCAGAACCCCAGGGTTGGCCTACAATGAGCAGTTCTTC; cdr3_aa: CASRTPGLAYNEQFF
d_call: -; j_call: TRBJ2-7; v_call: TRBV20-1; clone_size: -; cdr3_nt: TGCAGTGCTAGAGACGGGTCTGAGTACTTC; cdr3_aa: CSARDGSEYF
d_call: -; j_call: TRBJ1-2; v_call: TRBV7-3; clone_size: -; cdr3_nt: TGTGCCAGCAGCTTAAACGGGATGTCTAACTATGGCTACACCTTC; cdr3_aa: CASSLNGMSNYGYTF
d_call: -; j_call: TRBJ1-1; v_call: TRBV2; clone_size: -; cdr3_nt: TGTGCCAGTAGAGGACAGAGCCAGAACACTGAAGCTTTCTTT; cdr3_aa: CASRGQSQNTEAFF